The T cell receptor (beta chain) described here comes from a study of tumor and adjacent non-tumor tissue in lung cancer. As for the study in general: The patients, 10 to 11 men and 5 women, were about 30 to 76 with stage I to III disease. Each sample yielded 4 million to 4.5 million productive TCRbeta reads on average. Study-wide findings and caveats: Shorter survival was associated with higher TCR diversity in tumors. Normal lung showed higher cumulative top 100 clone frequency than tumor.

Remarks on this clonotype: Its specificity is not known. This may be a read error, as it is one base from a much larger clone.

This sample's RNA came from whole unsorted tissue. This CDR3 is built from 13 residues. Germline CDR1 reads SEHNR; CDR2 reads FQNEAQ (reference sequence). The library came from three nested PCR rounds adapted from ARM-PCR protocols. Via MiXCR, TCRdb re-called the multiplex PCR reads, giving one row per CDR3 protein. The sample lists about 93,000 distinct CDR3 sequences, about 70% occurring once. The rearrangement uses TRBV7-9 and TRBJ2-5; D gene uncertain. The receptor's source is a man aged 55 to 70 with non-small cell lung cancer. Sequenced material: lung tumor tissue. CDR3 residues: CVSSLSGQETQYF. The CDR3 DNA reads TGTGTCAGCAGCTTATCGGGTCAAGAGACCCAGTACTTC.